The entry below gives a single T cell receptor beta chain sequence along with its context. The sample belongs to a study of blood T cell repertoires in COVID-19. Study summary: The United States, Italy and Spain were the sources of the acute and convalescent COVID-19 samples.

Trimming took off 0 bases at V and 2 bases at J, with 7 bases between the two ends. CDR1 is LNHDA, CDR2 SQIVND, per germline (reference sequence). The CDR3 length is 14 residues. The repertoire was sequenced with immunoSEQ multiplex PCR; TCRdb's copy has only in-frame clones and lacks some. The repertoire has 200,000 or so clones, approximately 85% of them found once; the top ten carry roughly 11%. The V and J genes are TRBV19 and TRBJ2-5; D remains unclear. The sequenced sample consisted of peripheral blood. The clonotype originates from a human donor with active or convalescent COVID-19. The donor label of this sample is uncertain. The CDR3 nucleotides read TGTGCCAGTAGTATAGACAGGTTTCAAGAGACCCAGTACTTC. Amino acids: CASSIDRFQETQYF.